One and the same sample provided the 21 T cell receptor beta chains below, sequenced in a study of cytomegalovirus exposure and HLA in healthy donors. PCR used 60 Vbeta primers and 13 Jbeta primers. The protocol was immunoSEQ multiplex PCR, while the TCRdb copy is restricted to in-frame clones and leaves out a portion. The sample shows over 75,000 clones, 64% of them seen only once. The sample was PBMCs. The receptor source for this set is a human donor in good health.

This clone was counted a few times. The V call is TRBV7-9, the J call TRBJ1-4, with D unclear. Per the germline V gene, CDR1 is SEHNR and CDR2 is FQNEAQ (reference sequence). Trimming stripped 0 bases from V and 15 bases from J, with 14 bases between. The CDR3 spans 13 residues. The CDR3 sequence is CASSLAQNPEVFF. The CDR3 DNA reads TGTGCCAGCAGCTTAGCCCAAAACCCTGAGGTGTTTTTT. The full variable domain, rest sourced from reference TRBV7-9 and TRBJ1-4, is DTGVSQNPRHKITKRGQNVTFRCDPISEHNRLYWYRQTLGQGPEFLTYFQNEAQLEKSRLLSDRFSAERPKGSFSTLEIQRTEQGDSAMYLCASSLAQNPEVFFGSGTQLSVL.

The chain employs TRBV18 and TRBJ1-1, with TRBD1 as a possible D gene (5 bases). The germline CDR1 and CDR2 sequences are KGHSH and LQKENI. V lost 0 bases and J lost 4, with 12 bases in between. The CDR3 length is 15 residues. For the CDR3, the DNA is TGTGCCAGCTCACCACCCTCCCAGGGAATCACTGAAGCTTTCTTT. Translated: CASSPPSQGITEAFF. The full variable domain, rest sourced from reference TRBV18 and TRBJ1-1, is NAGVMQNPRHLVRRRGQEARLRCSPMKGHSHVYWYRQLPEEGLKFMVYLQKENIIDESGMPKERFSAEFPKEGPSILRIQQVVRGDSAAYFCASSPPSQGITEAFFGQGTRLTVV.

The chain uses TRBV19 and TRBJ1-5; possible D gene TRBD1, 6 bases. The V end was cut by 1 base, the J end by 4 bases, with 11 bases between. Per the germline V gene, CDR1 is LNHDA and CDR2 is SQIVND (reference sequence). The CDR3 extends over 15 amino acids. CDR3 in amino acids: CASSIVPGQNQPQHF. In DNA, the CDR3 is TGTGCCAGTAGTATAGTCCCCGGACAGAATCAGCCCCAGCATTTT.

The chain has TRBV6-5 and TRBJ2-7; D may be TRBD1 (5 bases). CDR1 and CDR2 (germline): MNHEY, SVGAGI. CDR3 length: 14 residues. Deletions cut 0 bases from V and 2 bases from J, with 8 bases between. The CDR3 region is CASSYSPGTYEQYF. Here the CDR3 DNA reads TGTGCCAGCAGTTACTCGCCAGGGACCTACGAGCAGTACTTC.

The chain couples TRBV4-3 to TRBJ2-1; the D gene is possibly TRBD1 (6 bases). The CDR3 has 14 residues. Trimming shortened V by 9 bases and J by 9 bases, and 21 bases separated the two germline ends. The germline V gene has CDR1 LGHNA and CDR2 YSLEER. The CDR3, as DNA: TGCGCCAGTGCCGGGACAAACCACTGGGGTGAGCAGTTCTTC. Protein sequence: CASAGTNHWGEQFF.

The chain is built from TRBV5-1 and TRBJ2-5; 8 bases are a match to TRBD1. With 4 bases clipped from V and 3 bases from J, the junction kept 11 bases outside the gene matches. This CDR3 spans 16 amino acids. Germline V CDR1 and CDR2: SGHRS, YFSETQ. CDR3 nucleotide sequence: TGCGCCAGCAGCAGACAGGGGACCCCGGCCAAAGAGACCCAGTACTTC. Its translation is CASSRQGTPAKETQYF.

Only a few counts were recorded for this clone. The genes are TRBV7-9 and TRBJ2-3; D is unclear. Germline CDR1 is SEHNR and CDR2 is FQNEAQ (reference sequence). The CDR3 contains 13 residues. Trimming removed 5 bases from V and 2 bases from J, with 8 bases in between. CDR3 nucleotides: TGTGCCAGCAGCCCGTACATCACAGATACGCAGTATTTT. It is translated as CASSPYITDTQYF.

The CDR3 protein is CASSLLPGEGNEQYF. The CDR3 DNA reads TGTGCCAGCAGCTTATTACCGGGGGAGGGCAACGAGCAGTACTTC. V gene TRBV7-6 combines with J gene TRBJ2-7; TRBD2 matches at 7 bases. The junction had 9 bases not matched to a gene; V was cut back by 2 bases and J by 5 bases. The length of the CDR3 is 15 residues. The germline V gene encodes CDR1 SGHVS and CDR2 FNYEAQ.

This clone showed up just once. This rearrangement joins TRBV7-3 to TRBJ1-1, with D maybe TRBD1 (6 bases). The CDR3 runs 15 residues. V lost 1 base and J lost 4, with 13 bases in between. CDR1 SGHTA and CDR2 FQGTGA come from the germline V gene. This CDR3 reads CASSLIGGSGTEAFF. The CDR3 DNA follows: TGTGCCAGCAGCTTAATAGGGGGTTCGGGCACTGAAGCTTTCTTT.

This chain connects TRBV19 to TRBJ1-5; 8 bases agree with TRBD1. Looked up from germline, CDR1 is LNHDA and CDR2 is SQIVND (reference sequence). The ends lost 6 bases at V and 0 bases at J; junction bases unmatched: 4. The CDR3 is 15 amino acids. CDR3 sequence (DNA): TGTGCCAGTAGGACGACAGGGGATAGCAATCAGCCCCAGCATTTT. It is translated as CASRTTGDSNQPQHF.

The CDR3 DNA reads TGTGCCAGTAAAAACCGGGACAGGGCCCCTTTGTATGAGCAGTTCTTC. This translates into CASKNRDRAPLYEQFF. This chain links TRBV19 with TRBJ2-1, with TRBD1 matching over 9 bases. Germline trimming cut 7 bases from V and 8 bases from J; bases unmatched to any gene: 15. The CDR3 contains 16 residues. Germline loops: CDR1 LNHDA, CDR2 SQIVND (reference sequence).

The V and J genes are TRBV30 and TRBJ2-7; perhaps TRBD1 as D (5 bases). Germline V gene lookup returns CDR1 GTSNPN and CDR2 SVGIG (reference sequence). The V gene lost 2 bases and the J gene lost 3 bases, with 11 bases spanning the gap. The CDR3 is 13 amino acids. The CDR3 coding sequence is TGTGCCTGGAGTAGGGGATTGGTCTACGAGCAGTACTTC. Residues: CAWSRGLVYEQYF. The full variable domain, completed using reference TRBV30 and TRBJ2-7, is SQTIHQWPATLVQPVGSPLSLECTVEGTSNPNLYWYRQAAGRGLQLLFYSVGIGQISSEVPQNLSASRPQDRQFILSSKKLLLSDSGFYLCAWSRGLVYEQYFGPGTRLTVT.

The V gene is TRBV28, the J gene TRBJ1-2; D possibly corresponds to TRBD1 (6 bases). Trimming stripped 7 bases from V and 5 bases from J, with 23 bases between. The germline V gene encodes CDR1 MDHEN and CDR2 SYDVKM. The CDR3 contains 16 residues. The CDR3 sequence is CASTPLPAGGGYGYTF. DNA for the CDR3: TGTGCCAGCACTCCACTCCCGGCGGGGGGCGGGTATGGCTACACCTTC.

The genes are TRBV9 and TRBJ2-3; 10 bases line up with TRBD2. The V and J ends lost 3 bases and 2 bases, in that order; junction bases with no gene match: 15. CDR3 length: 19 residues. Germline lookup yields CDR1 SGDLS and CDR2 YYNGEE. In DNA, the CDR3 is TGTGCCAGCAGCGCAACTGAAGCGGGGGGGACGTCACCCACAGATACGCAGTATTTT. Its translation is CASSATEAGGTSPTDTQYF.

The gene calls are TRBV7-2 and TRBJ2-3; D may be TRBD2 (6 bases). V lost 1 base, J lost 8 bases, and 10 bases lay in between. CDR1 and CDR2 from the germline V gene are SGHTA and FQGNSA. CDR3 size: 13 residues. CDR3 nucleotide sequence: TGTGCCAGCAGCTTAGACTCGCGGGGTACGCAGTATTTT. Residues: CASSLDSRGTQYF.

The chain links TRBV6-5 to TRBJ1-2; 7 positions agree with TRBD1. With V trimmed by 7 bases and J by 8 bases, 10 bases remained unmatched. Germline assignment: CDR1 MNHEY and CDR2 SVGAGI. This CDR3 spans 13 amino acids. CDR3 DNA: TGTGCCAGCAAGACACAGGGGTCCGGGGGCTACACCTTC. Protein: CASKTQGSGGYTF.

CDR3 region: CASSGYRGVGGYTF. The DNA of the CDR3 is TGTGCCAGCAGCGGATACAGGGGAGTCGGTGGCTACACCTTC. The chain recombines TRBV7-2 with TRBJ1-2; 7 nucleotides match TRBD1. The CDR3 extends over 14 amino acids. Losses at the gene ends were 5 bases for V and 7 bases for J; bases not matched to a gene: 10. The V gene's germline CDR1 is SGHTA and CDR2 FQGNSA. The variable domain in full, completed from reference TRBV7-2 and TRBJ1-2, reads GAGVSQSPSNKVTEKGKDVELRCDPISGHTALYWYRQSLGQGLEFLIYFQGNSAPDKSGLPSDRFSAERTGGSVSTLTIQRTQQEDSAVYLCASSGYRGVGGYTFGSGTRLTVV.

The rearrangement links TRBV5-6 to TRBJ1-2, with 7 bases that match TRBD1. The CDR3 is 15 residues long. V gave up 5 bases and J gave up 4 bases; unmatched junction bases: 11. CDR1 is SGHDT and CDR2 is YYEEEE in the germline V gene. The chain's CDR3 is CASSPRPGTVYGYTF. CDR3 DNA sequence: TGTGCCAGCAGTCCCCGCCCCGGGACAGTCTATGGCTACACCTTC.

This clone was counted only a few times. The J gene is TRBJ2-7, the V gene TRBV4-2; 13 bases agree with TRBD2. V lost 4 bases, J lost 2 bases, and 5 bases stayed unmatched. The CDR3 is 16 residues long. Germline-derived CDR1 and CDR2 are LGHNA and YNFKEQ. CDR3 protein: CASSPLGLAGAYEQYF. CDR3 sequence (DNA): TGTGCCAGCAGCCCACTTGGACTAGCGGGGGCCTACGAGCAGTACTTC.

V usage is TRBV11-3 and J usage is TRBJ2-1; 8 nucleotides match TRBD2. The V gene end was trimmed by 5 bases and the J gene end by 9 bases; junction bases not matched to a gene: 9. The germline CDR1 and CDR2 sequences are SGHNT and YENEEA. The CDR3 extends over 14 amino acids. CDR3 sequence (DNA): TGTGCCAGCAGCCCTGCCCGAGCGGGGGCTGAGCAGTTCTTC. Its protein product is CASSPARAGAEQFF.

This clone was found once. The gene calls are TRBV6-5 and TRBJ2-5; possible D gene TRBD2, 6 bases. The germline CDR1 and CDR2 sequences are MNHEY and SVGAGI. Trimming took off 9 bases at V and 2 bases at J, with 13 bases between the two ends. The CDR3 covers 13 residues. CDR3 sequence reads: CASRGTLQETQYF. In nucleotides, the CDR3 is TGTGCCAGTCGGGGGACCCTACAAGAGACCCAGTACTTC.